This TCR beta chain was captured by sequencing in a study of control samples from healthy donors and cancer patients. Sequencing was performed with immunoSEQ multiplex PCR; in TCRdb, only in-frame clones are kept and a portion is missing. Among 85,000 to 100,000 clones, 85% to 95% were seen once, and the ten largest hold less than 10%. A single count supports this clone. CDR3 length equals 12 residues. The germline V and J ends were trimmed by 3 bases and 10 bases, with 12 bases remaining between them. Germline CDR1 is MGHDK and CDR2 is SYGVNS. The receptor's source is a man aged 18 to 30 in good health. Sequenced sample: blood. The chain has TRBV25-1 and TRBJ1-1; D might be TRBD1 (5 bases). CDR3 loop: CASSDGTRGAFF. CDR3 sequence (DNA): TGTGCCAGCAGTGACGGGACCCGAGGAGCTTTCTTT.